The rows below give T cell receptor beta chains drawn from one sample of a study. TCRdb re-called the 5' RACE reads with MiXCR, one entry per CDR3 protein. The repertoire holds about 60,000 distinct CDR3 sequences, with 30% as singletons. The sequencing input was tumor-infiltrating naive CD4+ T cells sorted from the breast tumor. All receptors come from a female donor with breast cancer. CDR3s include the opening cysteine and the closing phenylalanine or tryptophan. Fields, in order: clone size, V gene, J gene, CDR3 length, D gene, CDR3 DNA, CDR3 protein. The D gene is left open where the match is weak. Not every row has a clone size; where given, it reads once, few, many or a size class.

>NA|TRBV7-9|TRBJ2-7|14|TRBD2
TGTGCCAGCAGCTTAACGGGAGGGCCCAGCGAGCAGTACTTC
CASSLTGGPSEQYF
>many|TRBV6-6|TRBJ1-5|15|NA
TGTGCCAGCAGTTACTCAACCGCCCCCAATCAGCCCCAGCATTTT
CASSYSTAPNQPQHF
>many|TRBV28|TRBJ2-5|11|TRBD1
TGTGCCAGCAGTCTACAGGGGGACCAGTACTTC
CASSLQGDQYF
>few|TRBV2|TRBJ2-4|13|NA
TGTGCCAGCAAAGAAGCGGCCAAAAACATTCAGTACTTC
CASKEAAKNIQYF
>NA|TRBV20-1|TRBJ2-5|14|NA
TGCAGTGCTAGAGATCTTAGCGAGGGGGAGACCCAGTACTTC
CSARDLSEGETQYF
>NA|TRBV5-1|TRBJ2-7|15|NA
TGCGCCAGCAGCCTGAAGACTCCAAAGGGCTACGAGCAGTACTTC
CASSLKTPKGYEQYF
>few|TRBV7-3|TRBJ2-2|13|NA
TGTGCCAGCAGCTTACAAAGCGCGGGGGAGCTGTTTTTT
CASSLQSAGELFF
>NA|TRBV4-2|TRBJ2-7|15|NA
TGTGCCAGCAGCCAAATTGAAGGAGAGGGGTACGAGCAGTACTTC
CASSQIEGEGYEQYF
>NA|TRBV12-3/TRBV12-4|TRBJ1-1|14|NA
TGTGCCAGCAGTTTAGGGGGGGTAAACACTGAAGCTTTCTTT
CASSLGGVNTEAFF
>many|TRBV20-1|TRBJ2-3|13|NA
TGCAGTGCTAGAGTCCCGAATGCAGATACGCAGTATTTT
CSARVPNADTQYF
>NA|TRBV7-3|TRBJ2-3|15|TRBD1
TGTGCCAGCAGCTCAGGGACAGGGAGGACAGATACGCAGTATTTT
CASSSGTGRTDTQYF
>many|TRBV5-1|TRBJ2-3|14|NA
TGCGCCAGCAGCTTGGAGCGGCCTCCAGATACGCAGTATTTT
CASSLERPPDTQYF
>few|TRBV5-1|TRBJ1-2|15|TRBD1
TGCGCCAGCAGCTTGGTTTTGGGGACAGGGTCTGGCTACACCTTC
CASSLVLGTGSGYTF
>NA|TRBV20-1|TRBJ1-4|15|NA
TGCAGTGCTAGAACACCCCGAGCCCGCCGCGAAAAACTGTTTTTT
CSARTPRARREKLFF
>few|TRBV7-2|TRBJ2-1|16|NA
TGTGCCAGCAGCTTAGAATGGAACGCAGGCTACAATGAGCAGTTCTTC
CASSLEWNAGYNEQFF
>few|TRBV11-2|TRBJ1-2|17|TRBD1
TGTGCCAGCAGCGCCATAACCGGGACAGGGGAGGGTCGGGGCTACACCTTC
CASSAITGTGEGRGYTF
>NA|TRBV5-1|TRBJ2-5|15|TRBD1
TGCGCCAGCAGCACCGGACAGGGGAGTAAGGAGACCCAGTACTTC
CASSTGQGSKETQYF
>NA|TRBV12-5|TRBJ1-1|13|TRBD1
TGTGCTCAGGACAGGGGGCAGGAAACTGAAGCTTTCTTT
CAQDRGQETEAFF
>few|TRBV12-3/TRBV12-4|TRBJ1-1|12|TRBD1
TGTGCCAGCAGCCCGAGGACAGGCGAAGCTTTCTTT
CASSPRTGEAFF
>NA|TRBV11-2|TRBJ2-7|16|NA
TGTGCCAGCAGCTCCTTAAGTATTCGAAGCTCCTACGAGCAGTACTTC
CASSSLSIRSSYEQYF
>NA|TRBV19|TRBJ2-2|14|NA
TGTGCCAGTACCTTAACAGCGTACACCGGGGAGCTGTTTTTT
CASTLTAYTGELFF
>NA|TRBV6-1|TRBJ2-7|16|NA
TGTGCCAGCAGTGAAGCGCTTGTTTTCGGCTCCTACGAGCAGTACTTC
CASSEALVFGSYEQYF
>many|TRBV5-1|TRBJ1-1|15|NA
TGCGCCAGCAGCCCCGTTGTTGGAGGGAACACTGAAGCTTTCTTT
CASSPVVGGNTEAFF
>NA|TRBV9|TRBJ2-1|15|TRBD2
TGTGCCAGCAGCGTAGGAAGCGGGGGGCTAGATGAGCAGTTCTTC
CASSVGSGGLDEQFF
>NA|TRBV5-4|TRBJ1-2|16|NA
TGTGCCAGCGGACATCCGAGCTCCCAGGGAAACTATGGCTACACCTTC
CASGHPSSQGNYGYTF
>NA|TRBV11-1|TRBJ2-3|14|NA
TGTGCCAGCAGCTTAAATAGCCCATCAGATACGCAGTATTTT
CASSLNSPSDTQYF
>many|TRBV4-1|TRBJ1-4|15|NA
TGCGCCAGCAGCCGATCAGGTGATAGGAATGAAAAACTGTTTTTT
CASSRSGDRNEKLFF
>few|TRBV6-5|TRBJ1-4|15|TRBD1
TGTGCCAGCAGTTACTCGTCCCAGGGGGAAGAAAAACTGTTTTTT
CASSYSSQGEEKLFF
>NA|TRBV4-1|TRBJ2-7|14|TRBD1
TGCGCCAGTCGCCTTAGACAGGGTGGATACGAGCAGTACTTC
CASRLRQGGYEQYF
>NA|TRBV4-2|TRBJ2-3|18|NA
TGTGCCAGCAGCCAAGATTTCCGGAGCCGAGGGGAAACAGATACGCAGTATTTT
CASSQDFRSRGETDTQYF
>few|TRBV5-1|TRBJ2-3|15|NA
TGCGCCAGCAGCTTGTCGCCAGGGATCACAGATACGCAGTATTTT
CASSLSPGITDTQYF
>NA|TRBV12-3/TRBV12-4|TRBJ2-3|12|NA
TGTGCCAGCGGCCCCAGCACAGATACGCAGTATTTT
CASGPSTDTQYF
>NA|TRBV12-3/TRBV12-4|TRBJ1-1|14|NA
TGTGCCAGCAGGTCGCTCGGGGGGAACACTGAAGCTTTCTTT
CASRSLGGNTEAFF
>many|TRBV20-1|TRBJ2-5|15|NA
TGCAGTGCTAGAGGGAAGAGCAGCAGTCAAGAGACCCAGTACTTC
CSARGKSSSQETQYF
>NA|TRBV5-6|TRBJ2-3|16|NA
TGTGCCAGCAGCTTGACAACCGGGGCAGCGACAGATACGCAGTATTTT
CASSLTTGAATDTQYF
>many|TRBV6-5|TRBJ2-7|16|TRBD2
TGTGCCAGCAGTTTGTCGACCGGGACTAGAGGCCACGAGCAGTACTTC
CASSLSTGTRGHEQYF
>NA|TRBV24-1|TRBJ2-3|14|NA
TGTGCCACCAGAATGGCAGATAGCACAGATACGCAGTATTTT
CATRMADSTDTQYF
>many|TRBV12-3/TRBV12-4|TRBJ2-1|18|TRBD1
TGTGCCAGCAGTTTCTTCGGATTTGTGAGACAGGGGGCGCGTGAGCAGTTCTTC
CASSFFGFVRQGAREQFF
>NA|TRBV7-3|TRBJ2-3|16|NA
TGTGCCAGCAGCTTAACGTCGGGTTCTAGCACAGATACGCAGTATTTT
CASSLTSGSSTDTQYF
>few|TRBV19|TRBJ2-7|12|NA
TGTGCCAGTAGTATGAGTACAAACGAGCAGTACTTC
CASSMSTNEQYF
>many|TRBV4-1|TRBJ2-1|14|TRBD2
TGCGCCAGCAGCCACGGACTAGCGATAAATGAGCAGTTCTTC
CASSHGLAINEQFF
>many|TRBV6-5|TRBJ1-5|13|TRBD1
TGTGCCAGCAGTTTCGACAGGGTTCAGCCCCAGCATTTT
CASSFDRVQPQHF
>NA|TRBV9|TRBJ2-5|14|NA
TGTGCCAGCAGCCCCCGGACAGATGGGGAGACCCAGTACTTC
CASSPRTDGETQYF
>NA|TRBV4-3|TRBJ2-5|14|NA
TGCGCCAGCAGCCAAGACCCCACAGGGGAGACCCAGTACTTC
CASSQDPTGETQYF
>few|TRBV6-5|TRBJ1-3|15|NA
TGTGCCAGCAGTTTATCCCGGTTCTCTGGAAACACCATATATTTT
CASSLSRFSGNTIYF
>few|TRBV10-3|TRBJ1-2|13|TRBD1
TGTGCCATCAGTGATCCACAGGGGTCTGGCTACACCTTC
CAISDPQGSGYTF
>few|TRBV29-1|TRBJ1-1|12|NA
TGCAGCGCCAGGGAGGGGAACACTGAAGCTTTCTTT
CSAREGNTEAFF
>few|TRBV5-6|TRBJ2-5|17|TRBD2
TGTGCCAGCAGCCCACATTTGACTAGCGGGAGGGAGGAGACCCAGTACTTC
CASSPHLTSGREETQYF
>few|TRBV11-2|TRBJ2-5|14|NA
TGTGCCAGCAGCTTAGAAAACGGTCCAGGGGCCCAGTACTTC
CASSLENGPGAQYF
>few|TRBV12-3/TRBV12-4|TRBJ1-2|11|NA
TGTGCCAGCAAGGGAGTTTATGGCTACACCTTC
CASKGVYGYTF
>NA|TRBV5-1|TRBJ2-1|16|TRBD1
TGCGCCAGCAGCTTGACTGGGACAGAGTTTTACAATGAGCAGTTCTTC
CASSLTGTEFYNEQFF
>NA|TRBV18|TRBJ1-2|14|NA
TGTGCCAGCTCCTCAGAAGGCCTTAACTATGGCTACACCTTC
CASSSEGLNYGYTF
>many|TRBV4-1|TRBJ2-7|16|TRBD1
TGCGCCAGCAGCCAAAGGGGACAGGGGGCTTCATACGAGCAGTACTTC
CASSQRGQGASYEQYF